Shown below are 9 T cell receptor beta chains from a single sample sequenced in a study of cytomegalovirus exposure and HLA in healthy donors. The PCR employed 60 Vbeta primers together with 13 Jbeta primers. The repertoire was sequenced with immunoSEQ multiplex PCR; TCRdb's copy has only in-frame clones and lacks some. The sample carries about 150,000 clones, around 79% recorded once. Sequencing was done on a sample of PBMCs. All receptors derive from a man aged 50 or older in good health and CMV-seropositive.

The V gene is TRBV5-1, the J gene TRBJ2-7, with 7 bases that match TRBD1. This CDR3 contains 15 residues. Germline lookup yields CDR1 SGHRS and CDR2 YFSETQ. V shed 1 base and J 1 base; nucleotides not matched to a gene: 5. For the CDR3, the DNA is TGCGCCAGCAGCTTGAGGCCAGGGGGTTCCTACGAGCAGTACTTC. It specifies CASSLRPGGSYEQYF.

This clone has just a few counts. The same CDR3 is also encoded by other DNA sequences in this sample. This chain joins TRBV5-1 and TRBJ1-1, with D possibly matching TRBD1 (6 bases). Germline V gene lookup returns CDR1 SGHRS and CDR2 YFSETQ. Trimming stripped 2 bases from V and 1 base from J, with 6 bases between. The CDR3 contains 13 residues. CDR3 sequence (DNA): TGCGCCAGCAGCTTACAGGGGAACACTGAAGCTTTCTTT. Its translation: CASSLQGNTEAFF.

This chain uses TRBV19 with TRBJ2-1, with a possible D match to TRBD2 (6 bases). The CDR3 length is 16 residues. Looked up from germline, CDR1 is LNHDA and CDR2 is SQIVND (reference sequence). V was cut by 5 bases and J by 10 bases, with 24 bases left in between. CDR3 nucleotide sequence: TGTGCCAGTAGTTTCTCCGGGACTCGAAGCGGAGGGGAGCAGTTCTTC. Protein product: CASSFSGTRSGGEQFF.

V is TRBV28 and J is TRBJ1-4, with 7 bases fitting TRBD1. Per germline, CDR1 MDHEN and CDR2 SYDVKM. V lost 8 bases to trimming and J lost 7 bases; unmatched junction nucleotides: 7. The CDR3 spans 13 residues. The CDR3 DNA sequence: TGTGCCAGCTACCGACAGGGCTTTGAAAAACTGTTTTTT. This gives the protein CASYRQGFEKLFF.

This chain uses TRBV30 with TRBJ1-4, with D possibly being TRBD1 (6 bases). Trimming took 0 bases from V and 6 from J, leaving 14 bases between them. CDR1 and CDR2 from the germline V gene are GTSNPN and SVGIG (reference sequence). The CDR3 length is 15 residues. The CDR3 nucleotides read TGTGCCTGGAGTGTATTTGCAGGGGCGCATGAAAAACTGTTTTTT. Protein sequence: CAWSVFAGAHEKLFF.

This clone was seen a few times. The gene calls are TRBV28 and TRBJ2-7; maybe TRBD1 (6 bases). Germline V gene lookup returns CDR1 MDHEN and CDR2 SYDVKM. Between the trimmed V and J ends, which lost 6 bases and 3 bases, there was a span of 15 bases. The CDR3 runs 14 residues. CDR3 sequence: CASRRDTRLYEQYF. DNA for the CDR3: TGTGCCAGCAGAAGGGACACAAGGCTCTACGAGCAGTACTTC.

The chain employs TRBV19 and TRBJ1-5, with D unclear. Germline V gene sequence: CDR1 LNHDA, CDR2 SQIVND (reference sequence). V shed 3 bases and J shed 6 bases, with 12 bases lying between them. The CDR3 runs to 14 residues. The CDR3 DNA reads as TGTGCCAGTAGTATGGCGGGGTCGAGTCAGCCCCAGCATTTT. It specifies CASSMAGSSQPQHF.

In regard to this clone: At one end the junction does not follow the germline gene, possibly because of a read error. This chain joins TRBV7-7 and TRBJ2-7; D might be TRBD2 (6 bases). Germline loops: CDR1 SSHAT, CDR2 FNYEAQ (reference sequence). CDR3 length: 17 residues. The CDR3 bases are TGTGCTAGCAGCCGTACCGGGACTCCCAGCACCTCCTACGAGCAGTACTTC. It codes for CASSRTGTPSTSYEQYF.

The chain joins TRBV11-3 to TRBJ2-5; TRBD2 is a possible D gene (5 bases). V shed 3 bases and J shed 7 bases, with 12 bases lying between them. The CDR3 loop spans 13 amino acids. The germline CDR1 and CDR2 sequences are SGHNT and YENEEA. CDR3 sequence (DNA): TGTGCCAGCAGCTTGGGAGTGAGCGGGACCCAGTACTTC. Encoded protein: CASSLGVSGTQYF.